This T cell receptor beta chain was captured in a study of T cells in Graves' hyperthyroidism and ophthalmopathy. Looked up from germline, CDR1 is SGHTA and CDR2 is FQGNSA. V shed 6 bases and J shed 4 bases, with 13 bases lying between them. CDR3 length equals 13 residues. There are a few counts of this clonotype. Antigen specificity is unknown. Amplified regions were TCR beta CDR3 sequences from RNA transcripts. First-round RT-PCR of the TCR CDR3 relied on the HTBI primer set. TCRdb re-derived calls from the multiplex PCR reads in MiXCR, one entry per CDR3 protein. This table has hundreds of thousands of distinct CDR3 sequences, 12% to 15% appearing once. The study defined stable Graves' hyperthyroidism as no ophthalmopathy progression within 18 months. The diagnoses drew upon clinical symptoms, serum thyroxine and TRAb, thyroid ultrasound and orbital computed tomography. Whole-study results and caveats: Most clonotypes expanded in the thyroid (above 0.001) were also present in blood. Patients with ophthalmopathy were separated from those with stable hyperthyroidism by a 13 V-J model.

The chain employs TRBV7-2 and TRBJ2-7; D gene uncertain. The sequenced sample consisted of blood. The origin of this receptor is a woman under 30 with Graves' hyperthyroidism. CDR3 residues: CASRKIPDYEQYF. The DNA for the CDR3 is TGTGCCAGCAGGAAGATCCCAGATTACGAGCAGTACTTC.